This is a list of T cell receptor beta chains from one sample in a study of OX40 agonist ivuxolimab in advanced cancers. TCRdb keeps only in-frame clones here, not all; method: immunoSEQ multiplex PCR. This sample carries around 150,000 clones, roughly 94% of them seen once, and the ten largest clones take around 0.28%. Sample: CD4+ or CD8+ T cells sorted from blood, taken in a trial of the OX40 agonist ivuxolimab. These receptors came from an adult with an advanced solid tumor such as melanoma, head and neck, liver or kidney cancer. Each CDR3 is given with its conserved first and last residue.

V: TRBV5-6
J: TRBJ2-5
CDR3: CASSFMAGWKETQYF

V: TRBV5-4
J: TRBJ1-3
CDR3: CASSLFRETTSGNTIYF

V: TRBV2
J: TRBJ1-5
CDR3: CASGQQGSGDQPQHF

V: TRBV10-3
J: TRBJ2-3
CDR3: CAISESTGTDTQYF

V: TRBV4-3
J: TRBJ2-7
CDR3: CASSQEGVPGVGEQYF

V: TRBV7-9
J: TRBJ2-3
CDR3: CASSASGRDRTDTQYF

V: TRBV28
J: TRBJ1-1
CDR3: CASSPPGGQGTEAFF

V: TRBV5-1
J: TRBJ2-7
CDR3: CASSLAFYRDPYEQYF

V: TRBV9
J: TRBJ1-3
CDR3: CASSAQGFSGNTIYF

V: TRBV7-9
J: TRBJ1-2
CDR3: CASMVDSFDGYTF

V: TRBV14
J: TRBJ2-7
CDR3: CASSQWKGHRTEQYF

V: TRBV2
J: TRBJ1-3
CDR3: CASSGGSGNTIYF

V: TRBV6-6
J: TRBJ1-5
CDR3: CASSFPIRTGNQPQHF

V: TRBV4-3
J: TRBJ2-5
CDR3: CASSQGLAGGETQYF

V: TRBV6-1
J: TRBJ2-7
CDR3: CASSEDGGYREQYF

V: TRBV7-8
J: TRBJ1-5
CDR3: CASSLVGGNQPQHF

V: TRBV6-6
J: TRBJ2-6
CDR3: CASRDTGGAGANVLTF

V: TRBV7-8
J: TRBJ2-3
CDR3: CASSLTLGTQYF

V: TRBV4-3
J: TRBJ2-4
CDR3: CASSQDQRPGTGKYF

V: TRBV7-8
J: TRBJ1-2
CDR3: CASIPGAGSLGGYTF

V: TRBV11-3
J: TRBJ2-2
CDR3: CASSLFGDTGELFF

V: TRBV27
J: TRBJ2-3
CDR3: CASSLLGNTDTQYF

V: TRBV6-5
J: TRBJ2-3
CDR3: CASTYRGSPDTQYF

V: TRBV4-1
J: TRBJ2-7
CDR3: CASSQGGDIGYEQYF

V: TRBV5-1
J: TRBJ1-1
CDR3: CASSFDRGNTEAFF